A single sample gave rise to the 30 T cell receptor beta chains below, sequenced in a study of beta chain features in type 1 diabetes. As every portion of the isolated RNA was reverse transcribed, the sequencing read expressed TCRB transcripts. Generated by immunoSEQ multiplex PCR, the TCRdb table keeps only in-frame clones and is missing some. This table holds 300,000 to 450,000 clones, 15% to 20% found once. Sequencing was performed on naive CD4+ T cells from blood. The receptors originated from a woman aged 18-29 years in good health.

This clone was picked up a small number of times. This rearrangement joins TRBV5-6 to TRBJ2-3; 7 bases line up with TRBD2. J lost 4 bases, V lost 4 bases, and 9 bases had no gene match. The length of the CDR3 is 15 residues. Germline-derived CDR1 and CDR2 are SGHDT and YYEEEE. This CDR3 reads CASSHGLGTADTQYF. The CDR3, as DNA: TGTGCCAGCAGCCATGGACTAGGGACGGCAGATACGCAGTATTTT.

The gene calls are TRBV7-9 and TRBJ1-2, with D perhaps TRBD1 (6 bases). Germline-derived CDR1 and CDR2 are SEHNR and FQNEAQ (reference sequence). The CDR3 sequence is 13 residues long. V was trimmed by 1 base and J by 9 bases, leaving 12 bases between them. Written as DNA, the CDR3 is TGTGCCAGCAGCTTAGAACAGGGTGGACGCTACACCTTC. Its protein product is CASSLEQGGRYTF.

This clone was seen only a few times. The CDR3 region is CAWGTGGPGNTIYF. CDR3 nucleotide sequence: TGTGCCTGGGGGACAGGGGGCCCCGGAAACACCATATATTTT. The chain has TRBV30 and TRBJ1-3; 12 bases map to TRBD1. This CDR3 has 14 amino acids. J gave up 4 bases and V 5 bases, and 3 bases lay outside the gene matches. The germline gives CDR1 GTSNPN, CDR2 SVGIG (reference sequence).

The rearrangement links TRBV30 to TRBJ1-2; D is undetermined. V was shortened by 7 bases and J by 4 bases, with 22 bases between the two germline ends. Germline CDR1 and CDR2: GTSNPN and SVGIG (reference sequence). The CDR3 is 15 amino acids. The CDR3 bases are TGTGCCTCGATGCGTCCCCTACGGAGCCTCTATGGCTACACCTTC. It translates to CASMRPLRSLYGYTF.

In its sample, this clone was seen a few times. The gene calls are TRBV4-3 and TRBJ2-3; TRBD2 might be the D (7 bases). From germline, CDR1 is LGHNA and CDR2 YSLEER. The CDR3 runs 14 residues. Trimming took off 4 bases at V and 4 bases at J, with 12 bases between the two ends. The CDR3 protein is CASSPGGGADTQYF. The CDR3 DNA is TGCGCCAGCAGCCCGGGGGGCGGCGCAGATACGCAGTATTTT.

The CDR3 is CASSQRAGQGVETQYF. CDR3 nucleotides: TGTGCCAGCAGCCAGCGCGCGGGACAGGGTGTCGAGACCCAGTACTTC. The chain has TRBV7-8 and TRBJ2-5, with 9 positions matching TRBD1. J gave up 5 bases and V 5 bases, and 12 bases lay outside the gene matches. The germline V gene has CDR1 SGHVS and CDR2 FQNEAQ. The CDR3 consists of 16 residues.

This sequence joins TRBV12-5 and TRBJ2-7; D is unresolved. The CDR3 covers 14 residues. The germline gives CDR1 LGHNT, CDR2 FRNRAP. Trimming left V 0 bases short and J 5 bases short, with 11 bases between. The DNA for the CDR3 is TGTGCTAGTGGTTTGGTGGGCCTGGCCCACGAGCAGTACTTC. It encodes CASGLVGLAHEQYF.

V is TRBV2 and J is TRBJ1-2; 9 bases agree with TRBD1. Looked up from germline, CDR1 is SNHLY and CDR2 is FYNNEI. V shed 6 bases and J 4 bases; nucleotides not matched to a gene: 3. The CDR3 runs 13 residues. The CDR3, as DNA: TGTGCCAGCAGCGAACAGGGGGCCTATGGCTACACCTTC. Translated: CASSEQGAYGYTF.

V is TRBV5-1 and J is TRBJ2-1, with 9 bases lining up with TRBD2. The germline V gene has CDR1 SGHRS and CDR2 YFSETQ. This CDR3 contains 18 residues. Trimming took 2 bases from V and 4 from J; bases not matched to a gene: 13. CDR3 residues: CASSFMRLAEPRYNEQFF. CDR3 nucleotide sequence: TGCGCCAGCAGCTTCATGAGACTAGCGGAGCCCCGATACAATGAGCAGTTCTTC.

The V gene is TRBV7-9, the J gene TRBJ2-5; D gene ambiguous. Germline CDR1 reads SEHNR; CDR2 reads FQNEAQ (reference sequence). The germline V and J ends were trimmed by 5 bases and 0 bases, with 13 bases remaining between them. This CDR3 spans 15 amino acids. The CDR3 DNA sequence: TGTGCCAGCAGCCCGCGGAGAACCTACCAAGAGACCCAGTACTTC. The encoded protein is CASSPRRTYQETQYF.

The chain joins TRBV29-1 to TRBJ1-1; D gene unclear. The CDR3 has 11 amino acids. Per germline, CDR1 SQVTM and CDR2 ANQGSEA. Trimming shortened V by 6 bases and J by 1 base, and 6 bases separated the two germline ends. The CDR3 loop reads CSVERNTEAFF. The CDR3 nucleotides are TGCAGCGTCGAGCGGAACACTGAAGCTTTCTTT.

This rearrangement joins TRBV7-3 to TRBJ2-1, with TRBD2 matching 11 bases. This CDR3 contains 13 residues. Germline V gene data show CDR1 as SGHTA and CDR2 as FQGTGA. V was clipped by 5 bases and J by 10 bases; unmatched bases: 4. The DNA of the CDR3 is TGTGCCAGCAGCCCCAGACTAGCGGGGGAGCAGTTCTTC. It specifies CASSPRLAGEQFF.

This clone appeared a few times. The V call is TRBV29-1, the J call TRBJ1-1; maybe TRBD1 (5 bases). This CDR3 is 13 amino acids long. Per germline, CDR1 SQVTM and CDR2 ANQGSEA. V was shortened by 2 bases and J by 10 bases, with 17 bases between the two germline ends. As DNA, the CDR3 is TGCAGCGTTGAAAAAGGGGCGGGGGTTGGAGCTTTCTTT. It translates to CSVEKGAGVGAFF.

V gene TRBV30 combines with J gene TRBJ2-3; D is perhaps TRBD1 (5 bases). The CDR3 runs to 13 residues. Germline CDR1 GTSNPN, CDR2 SVGIG (reference sequence). The germline V and J ends were trimmed by 4 bases and 0 bases, with 8 bases remaining between them. For the CDR3, the DNA is TGTGCCTGGACGCAGGGTAGCACAGATACGCAGTATTTT. Translating it yields CAWTQGSTDTQYF. Based on the CDR3 plus reference TRBV30 and TRBJ2-3, the full variable domain is SQTIHQWPATLVQPVGSPLSLECTVEGTSNPNLYWYRQAAGRGLQLLFYSVGIGQISSEVPQNLSASRPQDRQFILSSKKLLLSDSGFYLCAWTQGSTDTQYFGPGTRLTVL.

The V call is TRBV23-1, the J call TRBJ1-2; D may be TRBD1 (6 bases). TRBV23-1 is annotated as an ORF whose role is uncertain. The V end was cut by 4 bases, the J end by 8 bases, with 20 bases between. The CDR3 spans 15 residues. For the CDR3, the DNA is TGCGCCAGCAGTCTTACCGGGACACCTACCCAGGGCTACACCTTC. Encoded protein: CASSLTGTPTQGYTF.

The V and J genes are TRBV11-2 and TRBJ2-5, with D tentatively TRBD2 (6 bases). Germline V gene sequence: CDR1 SGHAT, CDR2 FQNNGV. The V end lost 5 bases, the J end lost 4 bases, and 11 bases lay between the germline ends. This CDR3 is 13 amino acids long. The CDR3: CASSTGGGETQYF. The CDR3, as DNA: TGTGCCAGCAGCACCGGGGGTGGAGAGACCCAGTACTTC.

This sequence joins TRBV7-9 and TRBJ1-2; D remains unclear. Germline V gene data show CDR1 as SEHNR and CDR2 as FQNEAQ (reference sequence). V was cut by 3 bases and J by 2 bases, with 7 bases left in between. The CDR3 has 13 residues. The CDR3 nucleotides are TGTGCCAGCAGCTTCGAACAGAACTATGGCTACACCTTC. Translated: CASSFEQNYGYTF.

The chain employs TRBV27 and TRBJ2-1, with 14 bases that match TRBD2. The CDR3 totals 18 residues. Germline V CDR1 and CDR2: MNHEY, SMNVEV (reference sequence). Losses at the gene ends were 6 bases for V and 10 bases for J; bases not matched to a gene: 17. The CDR3 nucleotides read TGTGCCAGCAGCTTTTTCCCTCCCGGGACTAGCGGGAGAAGGGAGCAGTTCTTC. Translating gives CASSFFPPGTSGRREQFF.

This clone was seen only a few times. This chain connects TRBV2 to TRBJ2-1; 7 positions match TRBD2. Germline V gene data show CDR1 as SNHLY and CDR2 as FYNNEI. The J segment lost 9 bases and the V segment lost 8 bases, leaving 16 bases of the junction unmatched. This CDR3 comprises 15 residues. CDR3 loop: CASSGSGGVKSEQFF. The CDR3 coding sequence is TGTGCCAGCTCGGGTTCGGGGGGAGTTAAGAGTGAGCAGTTCTTC.

This sequence joins TRBV11-2 and TRBJ2-5, with D possibly matching TRBD2 (6 bases). Looked up from germline, CDR1 is SGHAT and CDR2 is FQNNGV. The CDR3 has 15 amino acids. V was clipped by 2 bases and J by 2 bases, with 12 bases between them. CDR3 nucleotides: TGTGCCAGCAGCTTATTCCGGCGGGGACAAGAGACCCAGTACTTC. Amino acids: CASSLFRRGQETQYF.

V usage is TRBV5-6 and J usage is TRBJ2-7, with 12 positions matching TRBD2. With V trimmed by 4 bases and J by 2 bases, 1 base remained unmatched. This CDR3 is 14 amino acids long. CDR1 and CDR2 (germline): SGHDT, YYEEEE. Here the CDR3 DNA reads TGTGCCAGCAGCAGACTAGCGGGAGCCTACGAGCAGTACTTC. Its protein is CASSRLAGAYEQYF.

This clone was detected a few times. The chain uses TRBV19 and TRBJ1-4; D is unclear. V was trimmed by 5 bases and J by 10 bases, leaving 11 bases between them. This CDR3 spans 12 amino acids. The germline gives CDR1 LNHDA, CDR2 SQIVND (reference sequence). DNA of the CDR3: TGTGCCAGTAGTGCCGAGGGAGGAAAACTGTTTTTT. Its translation is CASSAEGGKLFF.

The V call is TRBV6-1, the J call TRBJ2-2; D gene unclear. CDR3 length equals 13 residues. The ends were cut back, 6 bases at V and 3 bases at J, with 8 bases in the middle. Per germline, CDR1 MNHNS and CDR2 SASEGT. The DNA for the CDR3 is TGTGCCAGCAGGGGCAAAGACACCGGGGAGCTGTTTTTT. Its protein is CASRGKDTGELFF.

This clone has a handful of counts. The genes are TRBV29-1 and TRBJ2-2, with 9 positions matching TRBD2. CDR1 is SQVTM and CDR2 is ANQGSEA in the germline V gene. The CDR3 has 18 amino acids. V was clipped by 5 bases and J by 0 bases; unmatched bases: 13. CDR3 DNA: TGCAGCGTTACCTCCGGGCTAGCGGGACCCTCGAACACCGGGGAGCTGTTTTTT. It specifies CSVTSGLAGPSNTGELFF.

CDR3 sequence: CAWILAGGPDTQYF. The CDR3 DNA is TGTGCCTGGATACTAGCGGGAGGGCCAGATACGCAGTATTTT. The chain couples TRBV30 to TRBJ2-3, with 13 positions matching TRBD2. The CDR3 is 14 amino acids. The germline V gene has CDR1 GTSNPN and CDR2 SVGIG (reference sequence). V gave up 4 bases and J gave up 4 bases; unmatched junction bases: 2.

The chain carries TRBV11-3 and TRBJ1-5, with D tentatively TRBD1 (5 bases). The CDR3 extends over 14 amino acids. Between the trimmed V and J ends, which lost 5 bases and 3 bases, there was a span of 11 bases. Germline V gives CDR1 SGHNT, CDR2 YENEEA. DNA of the CDR3: TGTGCCAGCAGCCGCGGGGGATTCAATCAGCCCCAGCATTTT. Translation gives CASSRGGFNQPQHF.

J is TRBJ2-1 and V is TRBV30, with D unclear. Trimming removed 1 base at V and 7 bases at J, with 5 bases between. Looked up from germline, CDR1 is GTSNPN and CDR2 is SVGIG (reference sequence). This CDR3 comprises 11 residues. CDR3 sequence reads: CAWSDLNEQFF. The CDR3 DNA reads as TGTGCCTGGAGTGATCTGAATGAGCAGTTCTTC.

The chain carries TRBV5-1 and TRBJ2-3; D perhaps matches TRBD2 (5 bases). Trimming removed 0 bases from V and 4 bases from J, with 12 bases in between. The germline CDR1 and CDR2 sequences are SGHRS and YFSETQ. CDR3 length: 15 residues. CDR3 bases: TGCGCCAGCAGCTTGGCCTCGGGGTGGTCAGATACGCAGTATTTT. As protein: CASSLASGWSDTQYF.

This clone has a handful of counts. The chain uses TRBV6-5 and TRBJ2-7, with D uncertain. The CDR3 runs 11 residues. The germline V gene encodes CDR1 MNHEY and CDR2 SVGAGI. Trimming took 10 bases from V and 3 from J, leaving 10 bases between them. The CDR3 sequence is CATHGNYEQYF. CDR3 DNA sequence: TGTGCCACCCACGGTAACTACGAGCAGTACTTC.

V and J are TRBV7-2 and TRBJ2-7; perhaps TRBD2 as D (6 bases). Looked up from germline, CDR1 is SGHTA and CDR2 is FQGNSA. V lost 4 bases to trimming and J lost 3 bases, with 10 bases between them. The CDR3 loop spans 13 amino acids. The chain's CDR3 is CASSSGLLYEQYF. CDR3 nucleotide sequence: TGTGCCAGCAGCTCTGGACTACTCTACGAGCAGTACTTC.